The 25 T cell receptor beta chains below were found in one sample sequenced in a study of cytomegalovirus exposure and HLA in healthy donors. Amplification used 60 Vbeta primers and 13 Jbeta primers. Clones were read by immunoSEQ multiplex PCR, and TCRdb kept only the in-frame ones, dropping some. The table shows some 120,000 clones, with 75% to 85% occurring only once. The sequenced sample consisted of PBMCs. Receptors originate from a woman between 18 and 29 years old in good health and CMV-seropositive.

This clone was recorded only once. The V and J genes are TRBV19 and TRBJ1-4; 8 nucleotides agree with TRBD1. V trimming: 5 bases; J trimming: 8 bases; junction bases outside the gene matches: 7. Germline V gene data show CDR1 as LNHDA and CDR2 as SQIVND (reference sequence). CDR3 length equals 14 residues. The CDR3 loop is CASSLGQGGEKLFF. CDR3 coding DNA: TGTGCCAGTAGTCTAGGACAGGGAGGAGAAAAACTGTTTTTT. Together with reference TRBV19 and TRBJ1-4, the CDR3 gives the full variable domain: DGGITQSPKYLFRKEGQNVTLSCEQNLNHDAMYWYRQDPGQGLRLIYYSQIVNDFQKGDIAEGYSVSREKKESFPLTVTSAQKNPTAFYLCASSLGQGGEKLFFGSGTQLSVL.

This chain joins TRBV20-1 and TRBJ1-2; D unclear. V was clipped by 1 base and J by 6 bases, with 3 bases between them. Germline values: CDR1 DFQATT, CDR2 SNEGSKA (reference sequence). CDR3 size: 10 residues. The CDR3 loop reads CSARANGYTF. The CDR3, as DNA: TGCAGTGCTAGAGCTAATGGCTACACCTTC.

The rearrangement uses TRBV10-1 and TRBJ1-1; TRBD1 aligns across 7 bases. V lost 0 bases and J lost 2; bases outside the gene matches: 6. CDR3 length equals 16 residues. CDR1 and CDR2 (germline): WNHNN, SYGVQD (reference sequence). CDR3 in amino acids: CASSESKGAGNTEAFF. The CDR3 DNA follows: TGCGCCAGCAGTGAGTCGAAGGGGGCCGGTAACACTGAAGCTTTCTTT.

Remarks on this clone: The same CDR3 can be traced to other DNA sequences in this sample. This chain links TRBV11-3 with TRBJ1-1, with D unresolved. Between the trimmed V and J ends, which lost 1 base and 1 base, there was a span of 7 bases. The germline CDR1 and CDR2 sequences are SGHNT and YENEEA. The CDR3 has 14 amino acids. CDR3 sequence: CASSLGAGNTEAFF. CDR3 in DNA: TGTGCCAGCAGCTTAGGAGCAGGGAACACTGAAGCTTTCTTT.

The chain links TRBV7-8 to TRBJ2-5, with TRBD1 as a possible D gene (6 bases). The germline CDR1 and CDR2 sequences are SGHVS and FQNEAQ. V lost 5 bases, J lost 0 bases, and 13 bases lay in between. This CDR3 comprises 15 residues. This chain's CDR3 is CASSLRDTYQETQYF. CDR3 DNA sequence: TGTGCCAGCAGCCTTCGGGACACCTACCAAGAGACCCAGTACTTC. The full variable domain, in which reference TRBV7-8 and TRBJ2-5 provide the parts outside the CDR3, is GAGVSQSPRYKVAKRGQDVALRCDPISGHVSLFWYQQALGQGPEFLTYFQNEAQLDKSGLPSDRFFAERPEGSVSTLKIQRTQQEDSAVYLCASSLRDTYQETQYFGPGTRLLVL.

The rearrangement links TRBV4-1 to TRBJ2-1, with D maybe TRBD2 (6 bases). The CDR3 contains 17 residues. V was clipped by 0 bases and J by 2 bases, with 14 bases between them. Germline CDR1 is MGHRA and CDR2 is YSYEKL. The CDR3 nucleotides are TGCGCCAGCAGCCAAGACGGAGTAGCTAGCGCCTACAATGAGCAGTTCTTC. It translates to CASSQDGVASAYNEQFF.

The V and J genes are TRBV5-1 and TRBJ1-1; D perhaps matches TRBD1 (6 bases). Trimming left V 2 bases short and J 3 bases short, with 11 bases between. Germline V lookup: CDR1 SGHRS, CDR2 YFSETQ. The CDR3 spans 14 residues. Written as DNA, the CDR3 is TGCGCCAGCAGCTTACAGGGCGCGTACACTGAAGCTTTCTTT. It specifies CASSLQGAYTEAFF.

The chain has TRBV15 and TRBJ2-7; D may be TRBD2 (5 bases). Trimming pared 5 bases from V and 3 bases from J, leaving 11 bases between. This CDR3 is built from 13 residues. Germline CDR1 LNHNV, CDR2 YYDKDF (reference sequence). The CDR3 DNA sequence: TGTGCCACCAGCGGTGCTGCGGGCTACGAGCAGTACTTC. Translation gives CATSGAAGYEQYF.

As DNA, the CDR3 is TGCGCCAGCAGCACGGGGACAGCGGAGACCGGGGAGCTGTTTTTT. Amino acid sequence: CASSTGTAETGELFF. The chain is built from TRBV5-1 and TRBJ2-2; the match to TRBD1 covers 7 bases. V lost 4 bases and J lost 5; bases outside the gene matches: 8. Germline V lookup: CDR1 SGHRS, CDR2 YFSETQ. The CDR3 is 15 amino acids.

This chain uses TRBV6-5 with TRBJ1-2, with TRBD1 matching over 8 bases. V shed 1 base and J 8 bases; nucleotides not matched to a gene: 6. Germline CDR1 and CDR2: MNHEY and SVGAGI. The CDR3 length is 14 residues. The CDR3 here is CASSYLDRVDGYTF. As DNA, the CDR3 is TGTGCCAGCAGTTACTTGGACAGGGTTGACGGCTACACCTTC.

The chain has TRBV28 and TRBJ2-7, with a weak D call TRBD2 (6 bases). The V end lost 6 bases, the J end lost 3 bases, and 9 bases lay between the germline ends. Germline V lookup: CDR1 MDHEN, CDR2 SYDVKM. This CDR3 has 12 amino acids. The CDR3 bases are TGTGCCAGCAGGGGACTCCTCTACGAGCAGTACTTC. Translated, it gives CASRGLLYEQYF.

This clone was detected once. The chain couples TRBV10-1 to TRBJ2-7; tentatively, D is TRBD1 (7 bases). V dropped 6 bases and J dropped 9 bases, with 12 bases sitting between them. The germline CDR1 and CDR2 sequences are WNHNN and SYGVQD (reference sequence). The CDR3 length is 11 residues. CDR3 in amino acids: CASSAEGAQYF. CDR3 DNA: TGCGCCAGCAGCGCGGAGGGGGCGCAGTACTTC.

The gene calls are TRBV6-1 and TRBJ1-3, with D unclear. Germline values: CDR1 MNHNS, CDR2 SASEGT. Trimming left V 7 bases short and J 0 bases short, with 7 bases between. The CDR3 runs 13 residues. DNA for the CDR3: TGTGCCAGCATCTTCCGCTCTGGAAACACCATATATTTT. Translated, it gives CASIFRSGNTIYF.

This sequence joins TRBV7-9 and TRBJ1-5; D unresolved. The CDR3 length is 12 residues. Trimming stripped 3 bases from V and 6 bases from J, with 6 bases between. Germline V gives CDR1 SEHNR, CDR2 FQNEAQ (reference sequence). CDR3 region: CASSFEGQPQHF. DNA for the CDR3: TGTGCCAGCAGCTTTGAGGGTCAGCCCCAGCATTTT.

The chain employs TRBV4-2 and TRBJ2-6; 11 bases fit TRBD2. CDR3 length equals 20 residues. Unmatched junction bases numbered 11, after V lost 4 bases and J lost 0 bases. CDR1 LGHNA and CDR2 YNFKEQ come from the germline V gene. CDR3 residues: CASSPRGLADQGSGANVLTF. As DNA, the CDR3 is TGTGCCAGCAGCCCTCGGGGACTAGCGGACCAGGGCTCTGGGGCCAACGTCCTGACTTTC.

V gene TRBV2 combines with J gene TRBJ2-1; TRBD1 matches at 8 bases. Germline CDR1 is SNHLY and CDR2 is FYNNEI. Trimming removed 4 bases from V and 5 bases from J; junction bases left unmatched: 7. The CDR3 is 15 amino acids. CDR3 amino acids: CASSVQGARDNEQFF. As DNA, the CDR3 is TGTGCCAGCAGTGTGCAGGGGGCCAGGGACAATGAGCAGTTCTTC. Using reference TRBV2 and TRBJ2-1 for the parts outside the CDR3, the full variable domain is EPEVTQTPSHQVTQMGQEVILRCVPISNHLYFYWYRQILGQKVEFLVSFYNNEISEKSEIFDDQFSVERPDGSNFTLKIRSTKLEDSAMYFCASSVQGARDNEQFFGPGTRLTVL.

This sequence joins TRBV7-9 and TRBJ2-2; possible D gene TRBD1, 5 bases. The V gene's germline CDR1 is SEHNR and CDR2 FQNEAQ (reference sequence). The CDR3 runs to 14 residues. V was shortened by 2 bases and J by 6 bases, with 10 bases between the two germline ends. The CDR3 DNA reads TGTGCCAGCAGCTTACTCGAAGGGGCCGGGGAGCTGTTTTTT. It is translated as CASSLLEGAGELFF.

DNA of the CDR3: TGTGCCAGCTCACCCATCCAACTAGCGGGGACTTCGGCAGATACGCAGTATTTT. It is translated as CASSPIQLAGTSADTQYF. The V and J genes are TRBV18 and TRBJ2-3, with 10 bases aligning to TRBD2. V trimming: 3 bases; J trimming: 4 bases; junction bases outside the gene matches: 13. This CDR3 spans 18 amino acids. Germline loops: CDR1 KGHSH, CDR2 LQKENI.

This chain uses TRBV19 with TRBJ1-5; weak D call: TRBD1 (5 bases). Trimming took off 5 bases at V and 0 bases at J, with 14 bases between the two ends. The CDR3 spans 16 residues. The V gene's germline CDR1 is LNHDA and CDR2 SQIVND (reference sequence). The CDR3 loop reads CASSYGTGYSNQPQHF. The CDR3 DNA follows: TGTGCCAGTAGTTACGGAACAGGATATAGCAATCAGCCCCAGCATTTT.

V gene TRBV9 combines with J gene TRBJ1-4, with 7 bases aligning to TRBD1. CDR1 SGDLS and CDR2 YYNGEE come from the germline V gene. The V segment lost 4 bases and the J segment 7 bases; nucleotides outside the gene matches: 13. The CDR3 sequence is 16 residues long. CDR3: CASSHADRKPLEKLFF. Here the CDR3 DNA reads TGTGCCAGCAGCCACGCGGACAGGAAACCTCTTGAAAAACTGTTTTTT.

The rearrangement links TRBV7-9 to TRBJ1-1, with D possibly being TRBD1 (6 bases). The ends were cut back, 4 bases at V and 4 bases at J, with 10 bases in the middle. The germline gives CDR1 SEHNR, CDR2 FQNEAQ (reference sequence). The CDR3 extends over 13 amino acids. CDR3 loop: CASSYTGPTEAFF. In DNA, the CDR3 is TGTGCCAGCAGCTATACAGGGCCCACTGAAGCTTTCTTT.

This clone has just a few counts. This chain links TRBV10-3 with TRBJ1-1, with 7 positions matching TRBD1. The germline V gene has CDR1 ENHRY and CDR2 SYGVKD. With 2 bases clipped from V and 3 bases from J, the junction kept 3 bases outside the gene matches. This CDR3 comprises 14 residues. The CDR3 loop is CAISEPTGDTEAFF. The CDR3 coding sequence is TGTGCCATCAGTGAGCCAACAGGGGACACTGAAGCTTTCTTT.

The rearrangement links TRBV9 to TRBJ2-1; weak D call: TRBD1 (6 bases). The V and J ends lost 3 bases and 3 bases respectively, with 22 bases between them. This CDR3 spans 18 amino acids. From germline, CDR1 is SGDLS and CDR2 YYNGEE. The DNA of the CDR3 is TGTGCCAGCAGCGCTGTCGTGGGGAGAGTAGGGGGCTACAATGAGCAGTTCTTC. Translating it yields CASSAVVGRVGGYNEQFF.

The rearrangement links TRBV7-3 to TRBJ2-7; unclear D gene. The CDR3 loop spans 13 amino acids. V lost 2 bases and J 0 bases, leaving 5 bases between the germline ends. Germline CDR1 reads SGHTA; CDR2 reads FQGTGA. CDR3 loop: CASSLADSYEQYF. DNA for the CDR3: TGTGCCAGCAGCTTAGCGGACTCCTACGAGCAGTACTTC. The variable domain in full, with the rest retrieved from reference TRBV7-3 and TRBJ2-7, is GAGVSQTPSNKVTEKGKYVELRCDPISGHTALYWYRQSLGQGPEFLIYFQGTGAADDSGLPNDRFFAVRPEGSVSTLKIQRTERGDSAVYLCASSLADSYEQYFGPGTRLTVT.

This clone was found once. The V call is TRBV28, the J call TRBJ1-3; D not resolved. V gave up 8 bases and J gave up 0 bases, with 11 bases separating them. The CDR3 sequence is 14 residues long. Per the germline V gene, CDR1 is MDHEN and CDR2 is SYDVKM. CDR3 sequence (DNA): TGTGCCAGCCGAGTCCCGAGCTCTGGAAACACCATATATTTT. This gives the protein CASRVPSSGNTIYF.